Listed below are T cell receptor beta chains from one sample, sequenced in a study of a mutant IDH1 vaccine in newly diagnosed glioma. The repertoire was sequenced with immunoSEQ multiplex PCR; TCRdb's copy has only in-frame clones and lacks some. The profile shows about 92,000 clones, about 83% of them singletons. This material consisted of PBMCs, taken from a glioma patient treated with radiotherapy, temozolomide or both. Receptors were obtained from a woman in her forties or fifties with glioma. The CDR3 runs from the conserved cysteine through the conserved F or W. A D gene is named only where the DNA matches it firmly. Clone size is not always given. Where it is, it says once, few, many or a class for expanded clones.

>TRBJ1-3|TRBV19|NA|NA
CASSIKSGVRAIYF
TGTGCCAGTAGTATAAAGTCGGGTGTTCGGGCCATATATTTT
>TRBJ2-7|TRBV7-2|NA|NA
CASSLEGLASYEQYF
TGTGCCAGCAGCTTAGAGGGCTTAGCGTCCTACGAGCAGTACTTC
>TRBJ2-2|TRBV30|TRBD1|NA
CAWSAQGQVGELFF
TGTGCCTGGAGCGCTCAAGGACAGGTCGGGGAGCTGTTTTTT
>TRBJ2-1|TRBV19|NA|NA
CASSIGAGTVFNEQFF
TGTGCCAGTAGTATAGGCGCTGGAACAGTTTTCAATGAGCAGTTCTTC
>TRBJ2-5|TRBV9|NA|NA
CASSVGTLPRETQYF
TGTGCCAGCAGCGTAGGGACCCTGCCAAGAGAGACCCAGTACTTC
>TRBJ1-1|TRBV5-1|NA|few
CASRADSMNTEAFF
TGCGCCAGCAGGGCAGACAGCATGAACACTGAAGCTTTCTTT
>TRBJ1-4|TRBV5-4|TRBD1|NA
CASSLPGQQNEKLFF
TGTGCCAGCAGCCTCCCGGGACAGCAGAATGAAAAACTGTTTTTT
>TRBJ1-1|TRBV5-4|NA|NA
CASSFDQQGRTEAFF
TGTGCCAGCAGCTTTGATCAACAGGGTCGCACTGAAGCTTTCTTT
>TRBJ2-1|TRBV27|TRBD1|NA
CASSFPGTGGRNEQFF
TGTGCCAGCAGTTTTCCCGGGACAGGGGGCCGGAATGAGCAGTTCTTC
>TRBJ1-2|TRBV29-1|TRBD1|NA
CSVEDRDRGTLRYGYTF
TGCAGCGTTGAAGATCGGGACAGGGGGACCCTACGCTATGGCTACACCTTC
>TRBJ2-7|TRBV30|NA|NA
CAWSKGGGPSYEQYF
TGTGCCTGGAGCAAAGGGGGGGGGCCCTCCTACGAGCAGTACTTC
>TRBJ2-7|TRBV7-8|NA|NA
CASRPLGGSSGEQYF
TGTGCCAGCAGACCACTAGGGGGGTCCTCGGGCGAGCAGTACTTC
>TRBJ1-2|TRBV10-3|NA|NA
CAIFGNYGYTF
TGTGCCATCTTTGGGAACTATGGCTACACCTTC
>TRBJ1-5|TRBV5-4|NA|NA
CASSLGRVKAYSNQPQHF
TGTGCCAGCAGCTTGGGCAGGGTAAAGGCATATAGCAATCAGCCCCAGCATTTT
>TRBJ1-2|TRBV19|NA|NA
CASSREGTTNYGYTF
TGTGCCAGTAGTCGGGAGGGGACGACTAACTATGGCTACACCTTC
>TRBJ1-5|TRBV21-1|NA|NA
CASSFAPGTQPQHF
NA
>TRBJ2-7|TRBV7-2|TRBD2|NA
CASSSTRLAGASYEQYF
TGTGCCAGCAGCTCCACCAGACTAGCGGGGGCCAGTTACGAGCAGTACTTC
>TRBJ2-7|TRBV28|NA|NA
CASSRPPDSYEQYF
TGTGCCAGCAGTCGACCCCCAGACAGCTACGAGCAGTACTTC
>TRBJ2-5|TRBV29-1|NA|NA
CSVEGGLGTQYF
TGCAGCGTTGAGGGGGGCCTGGGGACCCAGTACTTC
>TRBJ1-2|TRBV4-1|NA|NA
CASSQEEQWANYGYTF
TGCGCCAGCAGCCAAGAAGAGCAGTGGGCCAACTATGGCTACACCTTC
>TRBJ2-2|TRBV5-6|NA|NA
CASSSPGGTGELFF
TGTGCCAGCAGCTCGCCTGGGGGGACCGGGGAGCTGTTTTTT
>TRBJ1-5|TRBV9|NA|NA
CASSVDGMGQPQHF
TGTGCCAGCAGCGTAGACGGGATGGGGCAGCCCCAGCATTTT
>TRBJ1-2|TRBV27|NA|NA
CASSPYQTGVHGYTF
TGTGCCAGCAGCCCCTATCAAACAGGCGTCCATGGCTACACCTTC
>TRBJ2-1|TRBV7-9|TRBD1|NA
CASSLGQGTYNEQFF
TGTGCCAGCAGCTTAGGACAGGGCACCTACAATGAGCAGTTCTTC
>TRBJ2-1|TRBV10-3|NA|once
CAISEDGGGTYNEQFF
TGTGCCATCAGTGAGGACGGAGGGGGCACCTACAATGAGCAGTTCTTC
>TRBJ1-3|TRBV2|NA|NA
CASMGNREGNTIYF
TGTGCCAGCATGGGTAACAGGGAAGGAAACACCATATATTTT
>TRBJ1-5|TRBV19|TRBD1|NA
CASSIGGGRGEPQHF
TGTGCCAGTAGTATAGGAGGCGGCAGGGGGGAGCCCCAGCATTTT
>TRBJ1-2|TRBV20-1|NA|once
CSARDRGGYTF
TGCAGTGCTAGAGATCGTGGGGGCTACACCTTC
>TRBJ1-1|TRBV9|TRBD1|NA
CASSSETGEAFF
TGTGCCAGCAGCTCGGAGACAGGGGAAGCTTTCTTT
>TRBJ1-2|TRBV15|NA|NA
CATSRRGGYGYTF
TGTGCCACCAGCAGGAGGGGGGGATATGGCTACACCTTC
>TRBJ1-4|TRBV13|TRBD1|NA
CASSFRTGGEKLFF
TGTGCCAGCAGCTTCAGGACAGGGGGCGAAAAACTGTTTTTT
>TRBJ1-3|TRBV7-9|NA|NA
CASSLRSQDSGNTIYF
TGTGCCAGCAGCTTAAGATCGCAGGACAGTGGAAACACCATATATTTT
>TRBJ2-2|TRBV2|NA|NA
CASTPSENTGELFF
TGTGCCAGCACCCCGTCGGAGAACACCGGGGAGCTGTTTTTT
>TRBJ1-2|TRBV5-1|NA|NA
CASSLNGLDGYTF
TGCGCCAGCAGCTTGAACGGGCTCGATGGCTACACCTTC
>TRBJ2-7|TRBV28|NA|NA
CASSLDGAITLQYF
TGTGCCAGCAGTCTGGACGGAGCGATCACCCTGCAGTACTTC
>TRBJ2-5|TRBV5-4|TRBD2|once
CASSTKTSIEETQYF
TGTGCCAGCAGCACAAAGACTAGCATTGAAGAGACCCAGTACTTC
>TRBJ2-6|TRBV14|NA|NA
CASSQGPGANVLTF
TGTGCCAGCAGCCAGGGCCCTGGGGCCAACGTCCTGACTTTC
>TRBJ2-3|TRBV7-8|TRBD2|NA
CASRIVGGGAMDTQYF
TGTGCCAGCAGAATCGTTGGCGGGGGGGCGATGGATACGCAGTATTTT
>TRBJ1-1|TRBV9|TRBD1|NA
CASSSLGQLNTEAFF
TGTGCCAGCAGCTCCTTGGGACAGCTGAACACTGAAGCTTTCTTT
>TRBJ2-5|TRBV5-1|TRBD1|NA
CASSVGTAQETQYF
TGCGCCAGCAGCGTGGGGACAGCCCAAGAGACCCAGTACTTC
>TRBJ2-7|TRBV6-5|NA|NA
CAAANPGRGGEQYF
TGTGCCGCCGCTAACCCAGGCCGGGGAGGCGAGCAGTACTTC
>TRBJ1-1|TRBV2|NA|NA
CASRGEQVSGTEAFF
TGTGCCAGCAGAGGCGAACAGGTATCCGGCACTGAAGCTTTCTTT
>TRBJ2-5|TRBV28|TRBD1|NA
CASSVGTGGGETQYF
TGTGCCAGCAGTGTCGGGACAGGGGGCGGGGAGACCCAGTACTTC